Below are 2 T cell receptor beta chains sequenced from a single sample in a study of T cell changes during pregnancy in multiple sclerosis. Clones were read by immunoSEQ multiplex PCR, and TCRdb kept only the in-frame ones, dropping some. Of roughly 80,000 clones listed, around 93% are singletons. This material consisted of peripheral blood, taken in the second trimester of pregnancy. Receptors originate from a female donor with multiple sclerosis, enrolled in a pregnancy study.

The V and J genes are TRBV7-2 and TRBJ2-1; TRBD1 matches at 10 bases. This CDR3 contains 16 residues. Germline V gene sequence: CDR1 SGHTA, CDR2 FQGNSA. J lost 6 bases, V lost 5 bases, and 10 bases had no gene match. As DNA, the CDR3 is TGTGCCAGCAGCCATGGGGGGGGACAGGGGTTCAATGAGCAGTTCTTC. Translation: CASSHGGGQGFNEQFF.

The rearrangement joins TRBV10-3 to TRBJ2-2; D is possibly TRBD1 (5 bases). From germline, CDR1 is ENHRY and CDR2 SYGVKD. The CDR3 loop spans 15 amino acids. V was clipped by 0 bases and J by 3 bases, with 8 bases between them. CDR3 protein: CAISESATDTGELFF. The CDR3 DNA sequence: TGTGCCATCAGTGAGTCAGCGACAGACACCGGGGAGCTGTTTTTT.